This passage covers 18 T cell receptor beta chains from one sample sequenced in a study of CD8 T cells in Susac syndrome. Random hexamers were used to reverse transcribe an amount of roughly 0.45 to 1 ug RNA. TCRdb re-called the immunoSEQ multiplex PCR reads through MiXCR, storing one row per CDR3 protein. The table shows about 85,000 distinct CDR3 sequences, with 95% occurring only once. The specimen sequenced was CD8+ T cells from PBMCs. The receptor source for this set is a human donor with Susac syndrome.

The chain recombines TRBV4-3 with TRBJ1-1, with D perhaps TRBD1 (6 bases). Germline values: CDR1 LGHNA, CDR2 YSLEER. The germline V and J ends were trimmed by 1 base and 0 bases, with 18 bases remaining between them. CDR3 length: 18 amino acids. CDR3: CASSQAYLIGQMNTEAFF. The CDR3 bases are TGCGCCAGCAGCCAAGCCTATTTGATAGGACAGATGAACACTGAAGCTTTCTTT.

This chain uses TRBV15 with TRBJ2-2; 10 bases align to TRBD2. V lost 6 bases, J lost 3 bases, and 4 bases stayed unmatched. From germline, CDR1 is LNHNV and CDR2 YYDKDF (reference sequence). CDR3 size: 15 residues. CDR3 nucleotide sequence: TGTGCCACCAGTAGCGGGGGGCGCGACACCGGGGAGCTGTTTTTT. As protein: CATSSGGRDTGELFF.

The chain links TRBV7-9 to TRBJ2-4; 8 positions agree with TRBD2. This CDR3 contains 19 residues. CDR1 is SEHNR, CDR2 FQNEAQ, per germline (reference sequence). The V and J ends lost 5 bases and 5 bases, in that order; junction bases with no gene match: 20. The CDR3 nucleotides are TGTGCCAGCAGCCCCAGAGGTTTAGCGGGAAATACCCCCCAAAACATTCAGTACTTC. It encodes CASSPRGLAGNTPQNIQYF.

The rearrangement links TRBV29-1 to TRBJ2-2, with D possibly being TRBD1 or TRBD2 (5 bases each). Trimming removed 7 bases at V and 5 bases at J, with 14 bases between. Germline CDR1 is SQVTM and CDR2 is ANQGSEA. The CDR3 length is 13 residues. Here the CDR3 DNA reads TGCAGCGCCACGGGACCTGAAACCGGGGAGCTGTTTTTT. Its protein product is CSATGPETGELFF.

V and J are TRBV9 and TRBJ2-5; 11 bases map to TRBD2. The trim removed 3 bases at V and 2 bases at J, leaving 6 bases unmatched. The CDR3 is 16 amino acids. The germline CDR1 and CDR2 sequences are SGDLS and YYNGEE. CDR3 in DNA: TGTGCCAGCAGCGCAGGGACTAGCGGATTACAAGAGACCCAGTACTTC. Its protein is CASSAGTSGLQETQYF.

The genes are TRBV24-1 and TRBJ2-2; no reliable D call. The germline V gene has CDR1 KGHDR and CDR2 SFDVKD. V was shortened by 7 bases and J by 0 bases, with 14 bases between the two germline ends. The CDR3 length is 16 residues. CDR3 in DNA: TGTGCCACCAGCGCAAGGCAAATTACGAACACCGGGGAGCTGTTTTTT. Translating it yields CATSARQITNTGELFF.

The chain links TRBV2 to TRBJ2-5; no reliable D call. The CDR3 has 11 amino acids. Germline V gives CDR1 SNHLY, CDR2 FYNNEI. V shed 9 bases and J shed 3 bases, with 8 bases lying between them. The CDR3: CASRREETQYF. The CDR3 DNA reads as TGTGCCAGTCGACGGGAAGAGACCCAGTACTTC.

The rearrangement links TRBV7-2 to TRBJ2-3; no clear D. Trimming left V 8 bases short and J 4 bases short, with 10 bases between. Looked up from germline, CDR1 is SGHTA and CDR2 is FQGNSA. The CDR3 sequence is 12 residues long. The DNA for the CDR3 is TGTGCCAGCGCCCCTCTCGCAGATACGCAGTATTTT. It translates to CASAPLADTQYF.

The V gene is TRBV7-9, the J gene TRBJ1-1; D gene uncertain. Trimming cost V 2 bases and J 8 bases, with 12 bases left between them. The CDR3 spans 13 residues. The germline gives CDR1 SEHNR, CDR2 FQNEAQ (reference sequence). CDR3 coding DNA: TGTGCCAGCAGCTTAACCGACATACCCGAAGCTTTCTTT. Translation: CASSLTDIPEAFF.

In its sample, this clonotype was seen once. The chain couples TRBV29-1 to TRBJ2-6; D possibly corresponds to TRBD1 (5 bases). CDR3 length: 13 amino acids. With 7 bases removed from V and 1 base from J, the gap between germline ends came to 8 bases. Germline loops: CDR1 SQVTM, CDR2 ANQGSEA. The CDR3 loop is CSAQGSGANVLTF. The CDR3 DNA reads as TGCAGCGCTCAGGGATCTGGGGCCAACGTCCTGACTTTC.

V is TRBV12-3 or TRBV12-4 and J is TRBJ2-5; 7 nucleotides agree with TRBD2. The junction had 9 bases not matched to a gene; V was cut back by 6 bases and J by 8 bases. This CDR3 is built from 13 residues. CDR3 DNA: TGTGCCAGCAGCCAACCCCGGGGGGATACCCAGTACTTC. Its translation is CASSQPRGDTQYF.

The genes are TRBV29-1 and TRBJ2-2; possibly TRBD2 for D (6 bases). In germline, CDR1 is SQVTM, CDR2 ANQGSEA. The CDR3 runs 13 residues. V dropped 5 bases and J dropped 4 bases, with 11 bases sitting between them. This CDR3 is CSVRTEGTGELFF. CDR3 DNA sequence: TGCAGCGTTAGGACGGAGGGCACCGGGGAGCTGTTTTTT.

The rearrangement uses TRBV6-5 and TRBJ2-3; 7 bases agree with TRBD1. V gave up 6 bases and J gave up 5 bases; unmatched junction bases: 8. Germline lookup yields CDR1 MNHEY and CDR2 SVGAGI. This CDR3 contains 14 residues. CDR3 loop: CASSPWSGGDTQYF. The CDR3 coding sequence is TGTGCCAGCAGCCCATGGTCAGGGGGAGATACGCAGTATTTT.

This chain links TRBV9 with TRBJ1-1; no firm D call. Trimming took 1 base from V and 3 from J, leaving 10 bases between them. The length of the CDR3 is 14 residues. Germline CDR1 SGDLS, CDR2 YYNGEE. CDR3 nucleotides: TGTGCCAGCAGCGTACGGGGATGGGACACTGAAGCTTTCTTT. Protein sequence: CASSVRGWDTEAFF.

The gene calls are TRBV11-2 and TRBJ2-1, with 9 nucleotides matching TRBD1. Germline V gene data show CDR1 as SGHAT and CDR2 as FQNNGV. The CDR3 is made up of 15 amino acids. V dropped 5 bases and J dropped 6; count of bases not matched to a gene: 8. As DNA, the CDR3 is TGTGCCAGCAGCACGGGACAGGGAATAGGCAATGAGCAGTTCTTC. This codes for CASSTGQGIGNEQFF.

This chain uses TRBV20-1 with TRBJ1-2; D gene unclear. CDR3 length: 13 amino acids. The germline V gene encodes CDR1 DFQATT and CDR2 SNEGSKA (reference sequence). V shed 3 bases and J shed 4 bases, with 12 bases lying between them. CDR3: CSARERHSYGYTF. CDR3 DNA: TGCAGTGCTAGGGAGAGACACTCCTATGGCTACACCTTC.

The CDR3 nucleotides are TGCAGCGTTGTGGGCCGAAGGGACCTCCGATCCTACAATGAGCAGTTCTTC. Translation: CSVVGRRDLRSYNEQFF. The chain combines TRBV29-1 with TRBJ2-1; D is possibly TRBD1 or TRBD2 (5 bases each). Trimming stripped 4 bases from V and 1 base from J, with 20 bases between. CDR3 length equals 17 residues. In germline, CDR1 is SQVTM, CDR2 ANQGSEA.

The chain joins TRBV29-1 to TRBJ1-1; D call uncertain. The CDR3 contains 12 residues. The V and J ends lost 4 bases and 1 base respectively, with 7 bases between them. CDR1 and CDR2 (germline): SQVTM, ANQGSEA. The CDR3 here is CSVVTANTEAFF. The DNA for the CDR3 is TGCAGCGTTGTAACGGCGAACACTGAAGCTTTCTTT.